This T cell receptor beta chain is drawn from a study of T-cell memory formation after mild COVID-19. Study in general: The TCR clusters were mostly specific to one donor. Study-level points and caveats: CD4+ bias marked clones expanding day 15 to 37, unlike balanced contracting clones.

Only a few counts were recorded for this clonotype. Its target is unknown. cDNA libraries for TCR alpha and TCR beta, carrying sample barcodes and UMIs, came from 5'RACE with constant-segment primers. TCRdb ran MiXCR on the 5' RACE reads and lists one entry per CDR3 protein. The profile shows about 610,000 distinct CDR3 sequences, approximately 15% of them singletons. Between the trimmed V and J ends, which lost 7 bases and 5 bases, there was a span of 13 bases. Germline V gene sequence: CDR1 KGHDR, CDR2 SFDVKD. The CDR3 length is 13 residues. The sequenced sample was PBMCs or a T cell subset sorted from them (not recorded which). The chain has TRBV24-1 and TRBJ2-5; D is perhaps TRBD1 (7 bases). The receptor's source is an adult woman who had mild COVID-19 (a few samples of this study predate the infection). Cell type and time point are not known. This CDR3 is CATRDGGGETQYF. The CDR3 nucleotides read TGTGCCACCAGGGACGGAGGGGGCGAGACCCAGTACTTC.